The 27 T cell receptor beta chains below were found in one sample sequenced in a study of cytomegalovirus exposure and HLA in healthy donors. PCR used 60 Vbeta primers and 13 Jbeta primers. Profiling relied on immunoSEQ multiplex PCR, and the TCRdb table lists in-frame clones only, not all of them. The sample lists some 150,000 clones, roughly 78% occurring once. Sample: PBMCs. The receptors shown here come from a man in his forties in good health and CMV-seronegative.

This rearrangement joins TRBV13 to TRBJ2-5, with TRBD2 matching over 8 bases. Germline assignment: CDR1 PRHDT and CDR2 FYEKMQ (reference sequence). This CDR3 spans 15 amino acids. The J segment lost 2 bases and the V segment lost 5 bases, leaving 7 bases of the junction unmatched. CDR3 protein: CASSPGGVGQETQYF. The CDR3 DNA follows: TGTGCCAGCAGCCCCGGGGGGGTCGGTCAAGAGACCCAGTACTTC.

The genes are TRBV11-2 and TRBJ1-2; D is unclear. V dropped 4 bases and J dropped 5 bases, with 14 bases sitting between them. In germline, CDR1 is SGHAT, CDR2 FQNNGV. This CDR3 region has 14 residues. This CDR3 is CASSSSNAPYGYTF. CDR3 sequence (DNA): TGTGCCAGCAGCTCTTCTAATGCCCCGTATGGCTACACCTTC.

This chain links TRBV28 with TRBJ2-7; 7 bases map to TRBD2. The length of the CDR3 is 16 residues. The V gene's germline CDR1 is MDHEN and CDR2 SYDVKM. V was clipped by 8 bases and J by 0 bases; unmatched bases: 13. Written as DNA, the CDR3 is TGTGCCAGCCGCCCTTACGGGAGGCCGAGCTCCTACGAGCAGTACTTC. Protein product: CASRPYGRPSSYEQYF.

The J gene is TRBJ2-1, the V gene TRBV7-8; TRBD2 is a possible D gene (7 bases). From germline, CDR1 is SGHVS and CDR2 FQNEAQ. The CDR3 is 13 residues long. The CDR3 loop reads CAAGAGPRNEQFF. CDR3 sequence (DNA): TGTGCTGCGGGGGCGGGTCCTAGGAATGAGCAGTTCTTC.

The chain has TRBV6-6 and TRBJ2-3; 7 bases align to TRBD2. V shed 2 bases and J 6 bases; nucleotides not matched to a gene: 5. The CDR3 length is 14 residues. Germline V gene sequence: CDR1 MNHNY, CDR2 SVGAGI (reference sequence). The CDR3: CASSYRTSWDTQYF. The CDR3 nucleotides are TGTGCCAGCAGTTACCGGACTAGTTGGGATACGCAGTATTTT.

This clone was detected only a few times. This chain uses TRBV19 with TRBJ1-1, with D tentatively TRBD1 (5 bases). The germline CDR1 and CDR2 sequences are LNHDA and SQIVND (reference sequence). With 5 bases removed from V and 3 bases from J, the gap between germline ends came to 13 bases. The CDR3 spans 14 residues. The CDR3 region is CASSPQQVHTEAFF. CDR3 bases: TGTGCCAGTAGTCCACAACAGGTGCACACTGAAGCTTTCTTT.

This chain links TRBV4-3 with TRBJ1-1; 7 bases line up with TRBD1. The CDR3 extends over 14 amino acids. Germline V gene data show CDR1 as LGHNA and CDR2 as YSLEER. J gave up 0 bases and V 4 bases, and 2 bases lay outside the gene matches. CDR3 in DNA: TGCGCCAGCAGCCCAGGGGGGATGAACACTGAAGCTTTCTTT. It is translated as CASSPGGMNTEAFF.

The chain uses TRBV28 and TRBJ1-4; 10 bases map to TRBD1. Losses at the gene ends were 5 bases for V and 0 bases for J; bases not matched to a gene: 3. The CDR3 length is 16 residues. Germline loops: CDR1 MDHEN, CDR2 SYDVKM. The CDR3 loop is CASSDRGLSTNEKLFF. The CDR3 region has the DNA TGTGCCAGCAGTGACAGGGGGCTATCAACTAATGAAAAACTGTTTTTT.

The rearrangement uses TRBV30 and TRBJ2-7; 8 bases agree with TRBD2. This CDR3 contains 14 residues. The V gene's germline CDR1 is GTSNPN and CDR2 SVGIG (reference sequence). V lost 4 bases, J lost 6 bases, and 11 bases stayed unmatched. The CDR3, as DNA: TGTGCCTGGACGCCGCCCGCGGGAGGCGGCGAGCAGTACTTC. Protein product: CAWTPPAGGGEQYF.

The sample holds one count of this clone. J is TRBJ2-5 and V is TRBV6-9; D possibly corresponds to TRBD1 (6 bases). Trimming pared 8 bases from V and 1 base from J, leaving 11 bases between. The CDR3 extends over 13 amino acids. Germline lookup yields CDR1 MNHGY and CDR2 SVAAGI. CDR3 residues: CASYGQSQETQYF. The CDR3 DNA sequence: TGTGCCAGCTATGGACAGTCCCAAGAGACCCAGTACTTC.

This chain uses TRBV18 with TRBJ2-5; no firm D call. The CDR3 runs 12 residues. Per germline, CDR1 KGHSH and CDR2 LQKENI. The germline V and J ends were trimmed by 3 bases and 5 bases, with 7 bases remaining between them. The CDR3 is CASSPEEETQYF. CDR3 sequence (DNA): TGTGCCAGCTCACCTGAGGAGGAGACCCAGTACTTC.

CDR3 nucleotide sequence: TGCAGCGTTGAAGAACTAGCGGCCATCTACAATGAGCAGTTCTTC. This translates into CSVEELAAIYNEQFF. The chain combines TRBV29-1 with TRBJ2-1; TRBD2 matches 8 bases. The CDR3 has 15 amino acids. The ends lost 0 bases at V and 3 bases at J; junction bases unmatched: 4. Germline lookup yields CDR1 SQVTM and CDR2 ANQGSEA.

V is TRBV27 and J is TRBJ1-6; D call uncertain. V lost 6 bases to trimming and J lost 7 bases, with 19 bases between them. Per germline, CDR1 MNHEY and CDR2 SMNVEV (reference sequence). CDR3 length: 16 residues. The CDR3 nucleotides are TGTGCCAGCAGCCGTTTTTCCGACACCTTAAATTCACCCCTCCACTTT. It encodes CASSRFSDTLNSPLHF.

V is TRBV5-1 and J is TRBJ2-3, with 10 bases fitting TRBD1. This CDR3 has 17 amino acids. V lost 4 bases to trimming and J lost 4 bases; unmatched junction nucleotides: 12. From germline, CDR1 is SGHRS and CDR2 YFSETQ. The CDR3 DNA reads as TGCGCCAGCAGCATACGACCGTCGACAGGGGGCGCAGATACGCAGTATTTT. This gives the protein CASSIRPSTGGADTQYF.

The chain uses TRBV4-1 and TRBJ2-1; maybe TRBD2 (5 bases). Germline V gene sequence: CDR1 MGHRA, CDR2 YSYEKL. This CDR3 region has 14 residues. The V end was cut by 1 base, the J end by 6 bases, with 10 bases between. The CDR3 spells CASSQVGLFNEQFF. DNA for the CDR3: TGCGCCAGCAGCCAAGTCGGACTGTTCAATGAGCAGTTCTTC.

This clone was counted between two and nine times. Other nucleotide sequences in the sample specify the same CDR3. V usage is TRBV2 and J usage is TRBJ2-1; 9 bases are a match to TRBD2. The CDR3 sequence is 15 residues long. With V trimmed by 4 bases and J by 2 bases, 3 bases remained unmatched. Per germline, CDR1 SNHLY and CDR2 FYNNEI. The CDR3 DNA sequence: TGTGCCAGCAGTGCGACTAGCGGTGCCTACAATGAGCAGTTCTTC. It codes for CASSATSGAYNEQFF.

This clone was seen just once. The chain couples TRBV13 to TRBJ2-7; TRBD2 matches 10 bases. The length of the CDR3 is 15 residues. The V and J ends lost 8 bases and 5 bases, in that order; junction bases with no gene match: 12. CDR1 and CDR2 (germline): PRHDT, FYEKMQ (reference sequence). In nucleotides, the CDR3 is TGTGCCAGCGCCCTACGAACTAGCGGGATTAACGAGCAGTACTTC. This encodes CASALRTSGINEQYF.

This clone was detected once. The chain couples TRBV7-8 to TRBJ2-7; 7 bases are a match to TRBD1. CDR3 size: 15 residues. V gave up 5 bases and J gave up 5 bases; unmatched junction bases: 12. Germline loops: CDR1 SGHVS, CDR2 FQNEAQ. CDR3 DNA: TGTGCCAGCAGCGGAAGACAGGGTTTTTCCGACGAGCAGTACTTC. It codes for CASSGRQGFSDEQYF.

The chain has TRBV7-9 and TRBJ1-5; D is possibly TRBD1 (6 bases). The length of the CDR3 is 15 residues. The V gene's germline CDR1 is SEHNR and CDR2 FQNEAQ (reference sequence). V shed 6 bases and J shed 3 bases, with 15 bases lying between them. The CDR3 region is CASSVQGTINQPQHF. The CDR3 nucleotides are TGTGCCAGCAGTGTCCAGGGGACAATCAATCAGCCCCAGCATTTT.

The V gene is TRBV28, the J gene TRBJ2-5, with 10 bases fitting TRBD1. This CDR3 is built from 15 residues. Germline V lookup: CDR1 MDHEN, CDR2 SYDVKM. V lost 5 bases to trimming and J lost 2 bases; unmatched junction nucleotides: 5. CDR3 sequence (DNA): TGTGCCAGCAGTACGGGACAGGGGTGGCAAGAGACCCAGTACTTC. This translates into CASSTGQGWQETQYF.

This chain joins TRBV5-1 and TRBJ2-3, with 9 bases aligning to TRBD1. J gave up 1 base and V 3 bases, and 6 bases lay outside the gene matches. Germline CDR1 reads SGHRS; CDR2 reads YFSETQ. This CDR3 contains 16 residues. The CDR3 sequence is CASSWGQGGGTDTQYF. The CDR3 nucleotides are TGCGCCAGCAGCTGGGGACAGGGTGGGGGCACAGATACGCAGTATTTT.

As DNA, the CDR3 is TGTGCCAGCAGCCTGGGACTAGCGGGAGGGCCGTCCCAAGAGACCCAGTACTTC. As protein: CASSLGLAGGPSQETQYF. The gene calls are TRBV5-6 and TRBJ2-5, with 16 bases that match TRBD2. The germline gives CDR1 SGHDT, CDR2 YYEEEE. V was clipped by 4 bases and J by 1 base; unmatched bases: 7. The CDR3 sequence is 18 residues long.

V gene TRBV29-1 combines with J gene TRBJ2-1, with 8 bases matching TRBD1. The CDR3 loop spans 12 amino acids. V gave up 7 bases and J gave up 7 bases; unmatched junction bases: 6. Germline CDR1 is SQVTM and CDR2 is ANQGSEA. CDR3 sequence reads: CSAGQGANEQFF. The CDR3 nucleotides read TGCAGCGCGGGTCAGGGGGCGAATGAGCAGTTCTTC.

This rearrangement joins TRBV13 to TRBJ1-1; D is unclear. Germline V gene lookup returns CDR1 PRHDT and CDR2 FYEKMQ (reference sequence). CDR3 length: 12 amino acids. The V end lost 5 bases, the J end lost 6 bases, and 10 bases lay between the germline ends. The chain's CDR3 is CASSLRPAEAFF. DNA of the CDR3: TGTGCCAGCAGCCTCCGCCCGGCTGAAGCTTTCTTT.

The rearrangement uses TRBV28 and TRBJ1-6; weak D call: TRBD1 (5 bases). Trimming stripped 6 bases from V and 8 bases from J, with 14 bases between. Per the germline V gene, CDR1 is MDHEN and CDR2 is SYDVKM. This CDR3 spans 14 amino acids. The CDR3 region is CASSTGGLDSPLHF. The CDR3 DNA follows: TGTGCCAGCAGCACCGGGGGTTTGGATTCACCCCTCCACTTT. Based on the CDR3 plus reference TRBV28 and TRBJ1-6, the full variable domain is DVKVTQSSRYLVKRTGEKVFLECVQDMDHENMFWYRQDPGLGLRLIYFSYDVKMKEKGDIPEGYSVSREKKERFSLILESASTNQTSMYLCASSTGGLDSPLHFGNGTRLTVT.

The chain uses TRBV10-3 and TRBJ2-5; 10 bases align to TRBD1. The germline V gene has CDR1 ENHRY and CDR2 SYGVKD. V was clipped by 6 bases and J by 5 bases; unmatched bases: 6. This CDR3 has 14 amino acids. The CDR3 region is CAISGTGVWETQYF. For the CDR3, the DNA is TGTGCCATCAGCGGGACAGGGGTTTGGGAGACCCAGTACTTC.

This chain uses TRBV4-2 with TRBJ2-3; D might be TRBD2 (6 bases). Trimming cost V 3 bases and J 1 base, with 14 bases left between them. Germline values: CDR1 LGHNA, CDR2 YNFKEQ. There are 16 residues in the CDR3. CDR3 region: CASSHDGSGRTDTQYF. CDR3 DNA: TGTGCCAGCAGCCACGACGGGAGCGGGCGCACAGATACGCAGTATTTT.